This T cell receptor (beta chain) was found in a study of cytomegalovirus exposure and HLA in healthy donors. The study's findings and limits: There were reportedly fewer N-insertions in an Asian-associated ancestry cluster than the approximately 670-donor mean, in a later analysis.

Germline V gives CDR1 SGHDT, CDR2 YYEEEE. The CDR3 length is 19 residues. This PCR relied on a set of 60 Vbeta primers and 13 Jbeta primers. Data came from immunoSEQ multiplex PCR; TCRdb stores just in-frame clones and leaves some out. In the table there are around 120,000 clones, 80% of which are singletons. This clone was seen more than once but under ten times. The target antigen is unknown. An end of the junction differs from the germline gene, which may be a read error. The source material was PBMCs. The rearrangement joins TRBV5-6 to TRBJ1-2; 9 bases align to TRBD1. The sequence came from a man aged 25 to 40 in good health and CMV-seronegative. CDR3 loop: CASSLRRGTGTAWYYGYPF. CDR3 DNA sequence: TGTGCCAGCAGCTTGAGAAGAGGGACAGGGACCGCGTGGTACTATGGCTACCCCTTC. Variable domain in full (rest from reference TRBV5-6 and TRBJ1-2): DAGVTQSPTHLIKTRGQQVTLRCSPKSGHDTVSWYQQALGQGPQFIFQYYEEEERQRGNFPDRFSGHQFPNYSSELNVNALLLGDSALYLCASSLRRGTGTAWYYGYPFGSGTRLTVV.